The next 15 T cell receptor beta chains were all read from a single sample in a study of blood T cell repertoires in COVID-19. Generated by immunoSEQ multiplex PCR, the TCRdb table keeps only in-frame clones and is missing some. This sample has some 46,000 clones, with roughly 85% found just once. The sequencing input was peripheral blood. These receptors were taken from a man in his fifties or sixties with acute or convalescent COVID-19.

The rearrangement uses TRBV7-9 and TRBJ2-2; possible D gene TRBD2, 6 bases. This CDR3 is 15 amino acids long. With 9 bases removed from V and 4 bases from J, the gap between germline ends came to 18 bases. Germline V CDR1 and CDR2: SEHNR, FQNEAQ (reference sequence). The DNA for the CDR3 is TGTGCCAGTCCGGGGAGGATGGGGATCACCGGGGAGCTGTTTTTT. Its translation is CASPGRMGITGELFF.

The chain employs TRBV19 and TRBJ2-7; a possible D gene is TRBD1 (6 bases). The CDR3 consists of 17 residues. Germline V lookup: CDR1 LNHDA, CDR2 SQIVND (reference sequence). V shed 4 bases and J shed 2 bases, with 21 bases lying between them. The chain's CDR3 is CASSTRTVGSAPYEQYF. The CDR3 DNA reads TGTGCCAGTAGTACGAGGACAGTCGGGTCTGCACCCTACGAGCAGTACTTC.

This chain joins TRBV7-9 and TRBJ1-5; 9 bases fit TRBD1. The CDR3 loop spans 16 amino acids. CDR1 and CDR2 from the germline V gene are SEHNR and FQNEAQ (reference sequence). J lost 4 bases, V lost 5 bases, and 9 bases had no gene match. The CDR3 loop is CASSPSVDRGNQPQHF. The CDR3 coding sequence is TGTGCCAGCAGCCCGTCGGTGGACAGGGGAAATCAGCCCCAGCATTTT.

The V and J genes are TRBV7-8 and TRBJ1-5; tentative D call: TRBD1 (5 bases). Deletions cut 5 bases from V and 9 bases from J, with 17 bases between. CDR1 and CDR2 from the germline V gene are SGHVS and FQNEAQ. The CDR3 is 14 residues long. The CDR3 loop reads CASSPGVGNGPQHF. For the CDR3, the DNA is TGTGCCAGCAGCCCGGGGGTAGGGAATGGGCCCCAGCATTTT.

CDR3 in amino acids: CASGSPGVHEQYF. Written as DNA, the CDR3 is TGTGCCAGCGGTTCGCCAGGGGTGCACGAGCAGTACTTC. J is TRBJ2-7 and V is TRBV12-3 or TRBV12-4; D may be TRBD1 (6 bases). The CDR3 runs to 13 residues. V lost 8 bases to trimming and J lost 5 bases, with 16 bases between them.

The CDR3 loop reads CATSRDQAGEYNEQFF. CDR3 nucleotides: TGTGCCACCAGCAGAGATCAAGCGGGAGAGTACAATGAGCAGTTCTTC. The chain has TRBV15 and TRBJ2-1, with 8 bases fitting TRBD2. CDR1 and CDR2 from the germline V gene are LNHNV and YYDKDF (reference sequence). The CDR3 sequence is 16 residues long. Trimming cost V 0 bases and J 4 bases; bases outside gene matches: 5.

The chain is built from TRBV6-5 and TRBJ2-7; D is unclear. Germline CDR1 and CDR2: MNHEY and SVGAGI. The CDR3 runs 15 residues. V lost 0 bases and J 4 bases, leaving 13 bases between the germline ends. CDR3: CASSYSRDSGYEQYF. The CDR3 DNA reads TGTGCCAGCAGTTACTCGAGAGACTCTGGTTACGAGCAGTACTTC.

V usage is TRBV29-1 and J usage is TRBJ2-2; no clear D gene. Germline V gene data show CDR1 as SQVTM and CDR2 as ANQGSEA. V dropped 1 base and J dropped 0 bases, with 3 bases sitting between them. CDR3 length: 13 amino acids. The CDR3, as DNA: TGCAGCGTTGAAGGGCCGAACACCGGGGAGCTGTTTTTT. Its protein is CSVEGPNTGELFF.

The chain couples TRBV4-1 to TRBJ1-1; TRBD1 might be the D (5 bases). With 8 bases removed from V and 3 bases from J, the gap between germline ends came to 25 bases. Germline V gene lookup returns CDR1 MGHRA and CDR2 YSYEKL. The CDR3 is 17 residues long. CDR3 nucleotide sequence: TGCGCCAGCCTCGGGGGGTTTACCACCAACAGTTACACTGAAGCTTTCTTT. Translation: CASLGGFTTNSYTEAFF.

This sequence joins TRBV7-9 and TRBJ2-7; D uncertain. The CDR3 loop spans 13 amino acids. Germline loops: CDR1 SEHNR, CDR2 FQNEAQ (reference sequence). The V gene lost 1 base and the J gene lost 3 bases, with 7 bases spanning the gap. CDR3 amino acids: CASSLGPDYEQYF. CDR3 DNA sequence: TGTGCCAGCAGCTTAGGGCCAGACTACGAGCAGTACTTC.

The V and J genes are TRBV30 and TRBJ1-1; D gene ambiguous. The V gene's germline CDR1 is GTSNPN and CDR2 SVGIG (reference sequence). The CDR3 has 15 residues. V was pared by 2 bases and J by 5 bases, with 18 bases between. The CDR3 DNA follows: TGTGCCTGGAGTCCCCCCCCTCGGGGAGGGACTGAAGCTTTCTTT. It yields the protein CAWSPPPRGGTEAFF.

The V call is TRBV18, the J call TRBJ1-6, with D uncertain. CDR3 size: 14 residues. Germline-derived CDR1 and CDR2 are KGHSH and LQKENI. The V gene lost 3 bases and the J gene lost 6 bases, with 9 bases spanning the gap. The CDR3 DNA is TGTGCCAGCTCACCTGACACCTCTAATTCACCCCTCCACTTT. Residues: CASSPDTSNSPLHF.

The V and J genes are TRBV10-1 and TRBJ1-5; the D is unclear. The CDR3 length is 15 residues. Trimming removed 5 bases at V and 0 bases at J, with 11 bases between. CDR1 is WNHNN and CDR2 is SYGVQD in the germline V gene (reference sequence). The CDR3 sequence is CASSRNGYSNQPQHF. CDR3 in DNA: TGCGCCAGCAGTCGAAACGGGTATAGCAATCAGCCCCAGCATTTT.

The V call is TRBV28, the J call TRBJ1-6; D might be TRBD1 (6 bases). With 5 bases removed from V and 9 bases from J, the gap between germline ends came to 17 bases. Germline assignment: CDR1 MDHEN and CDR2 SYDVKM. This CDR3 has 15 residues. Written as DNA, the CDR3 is TGTGCCAGCAGTACCCCCGGGGGGCAGAGTTCACCCCTCCACTTT. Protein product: CASSTPGGQSSPLHF.

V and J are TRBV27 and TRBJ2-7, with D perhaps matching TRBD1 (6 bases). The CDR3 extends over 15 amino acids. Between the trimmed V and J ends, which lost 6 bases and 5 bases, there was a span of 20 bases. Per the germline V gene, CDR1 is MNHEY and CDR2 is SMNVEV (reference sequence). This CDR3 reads CASRPDRSDRNEQYF. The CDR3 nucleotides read TGTGCCAGCAGACCAGACAGGTCCGATAGGAACGAGCAGTACTTC.